The next 20 T cell receptor beta chains were all read from a single sample in a study of shared clonotypes between healthy human individuals. Only CD45RO-negative cells positively selected for CCR7 counted as naive CD8 cells, so terminally differentiated effector memory CD45RA+ cells were excluded. Profiled with immunoSEQ multiplex PCR; TCRdb holds only in-frame clones, not every one. Among more than 550,000 clones listed, about 91% were seen once. The sequenced sample consisted of naive CD8+ T cells sorted from blood. The receptors come from a man between 25 and 39 years old in good health.

The J gene is TRBJ2-5, the V gene TRBV6-1; the match to TRBD1 covers 7 bases. CDR1 MNHNS and CDR2 SASEGT come from the germline V gene. The CDR3 runs 15 residues. V lost 5 bases and J lost 5; bases outside the gene matches: 11. The DNA of the CDR3 is TGTGCCAGCAGTCGTCACAGGGGCCTCGGGGAGACCCAGTACTTC. Translating gives CASSRHRGLGETQYF.

V gene TRBV6-5 combines with J gene TRBJ2-7; no clear D gene. V was cut by 8 bases and J by 3 bases, with 5 bases left in between. The CDR3 loop spans 10 amino acids. Germline-derived CDR1 and CDR2 are MNHEY and SVGAGI. CDR3 protein: CASGDYEQYF. The CDR3 region has the DNA TGTGCCAGCGGGGACTACGAGCAGTACTTC.

The rearrangement links TRBV7-6 to TRBJ2-6; TRBD1 matches 7 bases. Germline trimming cut 7 bases from V and 2 bases from J; bases unmatched to any gene: 11. The CDR3 loop spans 17 amino acids. CDR1 is SGHVS and CDR2 is FNYEAQ in the germline V gene. CDR3 nucleotides: TGTGCCAGCACCTCGTGGGACAGAGGAACTGGGGCCAACGTCCTGACTTTC. It encodes CASTSWDRGTGANVLTF.

The chain couples TRBV27 to TRBJ2-7; 11 positions match TRBD2. Germline V lookup: CDR1 MNHEY, CDR2 SMNVEV (reference sequence). The CDR3 runs 16 residues. After removal of 6 bases from V and 3 bases from J, the junction contained 10 bases not matched to a gene. The CDR3 here is CASSPEGTSGYYEQYF. CDR3 coding DNA: TGTGCCAGCAGCCCAGAGGGGACTAGCGGATACTACGAGCAGTACTTC.

The sample holds one count of this clone. The chain links TRBV13 to TRBJ2-2; 9 bases align to TRBD2. CDR1 PRHDT and CDR2 FYEKMQ come from the germline V gene (reference sequence). This CDR3 is 17 amino acids long. Trimming removed 3 bases from V and 5 bases from J; junction bases left unmatched: 10. The CDR3 nucleotides are TGTGCCAGCAGCTTTGTGGCGGGAGGGCCCGGAACCGGGGAGCTGTTTTTT. As protein: CASSFVAGGPGTGELFF. Based on the CDR3 plus reference TRBV13 and TRBJ2-2, the full variable domain is AAGVIQSPRHLIKEKRETATLKCYPIPRHDTVYWYQQGPGQDPQFLISFYEKMQSDKGSIPDRFSAQQFSDYHSELNMSSLELGDSALYFCASSFVAGGPGTGELFFGEGSRLTVL.

V and J are TRBV7-8 and TRBJ2-4; D may match TRBD1 or TRBD2 (5 bases each). Germline lookup yields CDR1 SGHVS and CDR2 FQNEAQ. V lost 2 bases, J lost 6 bases, and 14 bases lay in between. The CDR3 sequence is 15 residues long. CDR3 residues: CASSLTEGYINIQYF. CDR3 in DNA: TGTGCCAGCAGCTTAACCGAGGGGTACATAAACATTCAGTACTTC.

This chain uses TRBV5-6 with TRBJ1-1; a possible D gene is TRBD1 (5 bases). The length of the CDR3 is 13 residues. CDR1 and CDR2 (germline): SGHDT, YYEEEE. Trimming stripped 0 bases from V and 7 bases from J, with 10 bases between. CDR3 in DNA: TGTGCCAGCAGCTTGGGGGGGATCAGTGAAGCTTTCTTT. Amino acids: CASSLGGISEAFF.

The J gene is TRBJ1-2, the V gene TRBV7-3, with D possibly TRBD1 on 5 matching bases. The CDR3 spans 13 residues. V was shortened by 1 base and J by 5 bases, with 8 bases between the two germline ends. The germline V gene encodes CDR1 SGHTA and CDR2 FQGTGA. The CDR3 sequence is CASSLMEGYGYTF. The DNA for the CDR3 is TGTGCCAGCAGCTTAATGGAGGGGTATGGCTACACCTTC.

The sample holds one count of this clone. The rearrangement links TRBV4-1 to TRBJ1-3, with D maybe TRBD1 (5 bases). Per the germline V gene, CDR1 is MGHRA and CDR2 is YSYEKL. Trimming left V 3 bases short and J 0 bases short, with 12 bases between. This CDR3 is 16 amino acids long. The CDR3: CASSQWDVSSGNTIYF. CDR3 nucleotide sequence: TGCGCCAGCAGCCAGTGGGACGTTAGCTCTGGAAACACCATATATTTT.

The chain links TRBV7-9 to TRBJ2-1; 13 bases line up with TRBD2. The CDR3 runs 14 residues. From germline, CDR1 is SEHNR and CDR2 FQNEAQ (reference sequence). The V segment lost 1 base and the J segment 12 bases; nucleotides outside the gene matches: 3. CDR3 bases: TGTGCCAGCAGCTTAGGGACTAGCGGGAGATGGCAGTTCTTC. Amino acid sequence: CASSLGTSGRWQFF.

The genes are TRBV25-1 and TRBJ1-3; D is unclear. Trimming cost V 4 bases and J 3 bases, with 7 bases left between them. From germline, CDR1 is MGHDK and CDR2 SYGVNS. This CDR3 contains 13 residues. CDR3 bases: TGTGCCAGCAGTGGCTTCAATGGAAACACCATATATTTT. It specifies CASSGFNGNTIYF.

The chain has TRBV10-3 and TRBJ2-2; D unclear. The CDR3 contains 15 residues. Between the trimmed V and J ends, which lost 8 bases and 3 bases, there was a span of 16 bases. CDR1 and CDR2 from the germline V gene are ENHRY and SYGVKD. The CDR3 here is CAIPVSGPYTGELFF. CDR3 nucleotides: TGTGCCATCCCAGTTTCCGGGCCCTACACCGGGGAGCTGTTTTTT.

The chain combines TRBV27 with TRBJ2-3; 7 nucleotides match TRBD1. This CDR3 contains 13 residues. V lost 6 bases, J lost 2 bases, and 2 bases stayed unmatched. Germline V lookup: CDR1 MNHEY, CDR2 SMNVEV (reference sequence). The CDR3 sequence: CASSRGNTDTQYF. The CDR3 bases are TGTGCCAGCAGCAGGGGGAACACAGATACGCAGTATTTT.

The chain joins TRBV28 to TRBJ1-4; D is perhaps TRBD1 (5 bases). This CDR3 has 14 amino acids. Germline assignment: CDR1 MDHEN and CDR2 SYDVKM. Trimming took off 4 bases at V and 7 bases at J, with 13 bases between the two ends. The CDR3 here is CASSSGLAGEKLFF. CDR3 DNA sequence: TGTGCCAGCAGTTCGGGACTCGCCGGTGAAAAACTGTTTTTT.

This chain uses TRBV9 with TRBJ2-7, with 7 bases aligning to TRBD1. Germline-derived CDR1 and CDR2 are SGDLS and YYNGEE. This CDR3 contains 18 residues. Trimming cost V 3 bases and J 0 bases; bases outside gene matches: 15. CDR3 coding DNA: TGTGCCAGCAGCGAGACCTCCGGGACAGATCTACACTCCTACGAGCAGTACTTC. Translated, it gives CASSETSGTDLHSYEQYF.

This clone was observed once. This rearrangement joins TRBV2 to TRBJ1-5; D uncertain. The V gene's germline CDR1 is SNHLY and CDR2 FYNNEI. The CDR3 contains 15 residues. The germline V and J ends were trimmed by 1 base and 6 bases, with 13 bases remaining between them. The CDR3 bases are TGTGCCAGCAGTGAAGTCAAAGGGTTGAGTCAGCCCCAGCATTTT. It yields the protein CASSEVKGLSQPQHF.

The rearrangement joins TRBV13 to TRBJ2-7; no reliable D call. The length of the CDR3 is 11 residues. The V gene lost 6 bases and the J gene lost 5 bases, with 8 bases spanning the gap. Germline lookup yields CDR1 PRHDT and CDR2 FYEKMQ (reference sequence). CDR3 nucleotide sequence: TGTGCCAGCAGTACGTCCGACGAGCAGTACTTC. Translation: CASSTSDEQYF.

The CDR3 sequence is CASSYKREGLYEQYF. In DNA form, the CDR3 reads TGTGCCAGCAGTTACAAACGGGAGGGCCTCTACGAGCAGTACTTC. This chain connects TRBV27 to TRBJ2-7, with 8 bases aligning to TRBD2. Germline V gene sequence: CDR1 MNHEY, CDR2 SMNVEV (reference sequence). The CDR3 is made up of 15 amino acids. V was pared by 4 bases and J by 3 bases, with 8 bases of the junction left unmatched.

The genes are TRBV5-1 and TRBJ2-7; D gene uncertain. Trimming removed 4 bases at V and 0 bases at J, with 11 bases between. The CDR3 contains 14 residues. Germline CDR1 is SGHRS and CDR2 is YFSETQ. In nucleotides, the CDR3 is TGCGCCAGCAGCGACTCAGGCCTCTCCTACGAGCAGTACTTC. It translates to CASSDSGLSYEQYF.

The rearrangement links TRBV5-1 to TRBJ1-2; 8 bases are a match to TRBD1. The CDR3 is 16 amino acids. Germline V gene lookup returns CDR1 SGHRS and CDR2 YFSETQ. V was pared by 1 base and J by 6 bases, with 11 bases of the junction left unmatched. The CDR3 DNA is TGCGCCAGCAGCTTGTCGGACAGGGTAAGAAAGGATGGCTACACCTTC. Protein: CASSLSDRVRKDGYTF.